One sample yielded the 8 T cell receptor beta chains listed below, sequenced in a study of Tregs in tolerant kidney transplant recipients. Data came from immunoSEQ multiplex PCR; TCRdb stores just in-frame clones and leaves some out. The sample lists some 100,000 clones; 92% were seen once. Sequenced: CD4+ T cells from blood. These receptors were collected from a human donor in good health.

V is TRBV5-6 and J is TRBJ2-1; 8 bases align to TRBD1. Germline V gives CDR1 SGHDT, CDR2 YYEEEE. Trimming at V came to 4 bases and at J to 2 bases, leaving 11 bases not matched to a gene. The CDR3 is made up of 17 amino acids. CDR3 bases: TGTGCCAGCAGCGGGCTACTCAACAGGGGGACCTACAATGAGCAGTTCTTC. This codes for CASSGLLNRGTYNEQFF.

The chain carries TRBV9 and TRBJ2-5; tentatively, D is TRBD2 (5 bases). This CDR3 contains 14 residues. Germline CDR1 and CDR2: SGDLS and YYNGEE. The V gene lost 2 bases and the J gene lost 2 bases, with 10 bases spanning the gap. The CDR3: CASSVRTSQETQYF. The CDR3 DNA follows: TGTGCCAGCAGCGTGAGGACTTCTCAAGAGACCCAGTACTTC.

This clone was counted a single time. The V call is TRBV7-2, the J call TRBJ1-2; unclear D gene. This CDR3 contains 14 residues. Trimming removed 7 bases at V and 4 bases at J, with 16 bases between. Germline loops: CDR1 SGHTA, CDR2 FQGNSA. CDR3 in DNA: TGTGCCAGCAAGTGGGCAGGAAAGGTCTATGGCTACACCTTC. Its protein product is CASKWAGKVYGYTF.

V is TRBV6-1 and J is TRBJ1-2; no reliable D call. The germline V gene has CDR1 MNHNS and CDR2 SASEGT. The CDR3 covers 15 residues. Trimming took 7 bases from V and 4 from J, leaving 19 bases between them. The CDR3 nucleotides read TGTGCCAGCACCCCAAGTGAGATCCCAAGCTATGGCTACACCTTC. It translates to CASTPSEIPSYGYTF.

The chain is built from TRBV9 and TRBJ1-3; unclear D gene. This CDR3 is built from 17 residues. V lost 1 base and J lost 0, with 14 bases in between. Germline V CDR1 and CDR2: SGDLS, YYNGEE. The CDR3 is CASSVLWAGVSGNTIYF. The CDR3, as DNA: TGTGCCAGCAGCGTATTATGGGCAGGCGTCTCTGGAAACACCATATATTTT.

This clone was seen just once. The rearrangement joins TRBV5-7 to TRBJ2-7; D not resolved. TRBV5-7 is flagged as an ORF with uncertain function. Deletions cut 6 bases from V and 6 bases from J, with 13 bases between. CDR3 length equals 12 residues. The CDR3: CASTISKGEQYF. The CDR3 DNA is TGTGCCAGCACTATCTCCAAGGGCGAGCAGTACTTC.

The V and J genes are TRBV9 and TRBJ1-3; D gene uncertain. CDR3 length: 15 amino acids. CDR1 and CDR2 from the germline V gene are SGDLS and YYNGEE. Trimming shortened V by 2 bases and J by 0 bases, and 9 bases separated the two germline ends. The chain's CDR3 is CASSVQANSGNTIYF. The CDR3 nucleotides are TGTGCCAGCAGCGTCCAGGCGAACTCTGGAAACACCATATATTTT.

The chain is built from TRBV5-8 and TRBJ1-5; 12 bases fit TRBD1. V trimming: 2 bases; J trimming: 6 bases; junction bases outside the gene matches: 12. Germline loops: CDR1 SGHTS, CDR2 YDEGEE. This CDR3 has 18 residues. The CDR3 bases are TGTGCCAGCAGCTTTTCAGAGTGGGGACAGGGGGCAGGTCAGCCCCAGCATTTT. Translated: CASSFSEWGQGAGQPQHF. The variable domain in full, completed from reference TRBV5-8 and TRBJ1-5, reads EAGVTQSPTHLIKTRGQQATLRCSPISGHTSVYWYQQALGLGLQFLLWYDEGEERNRGNFPPRFSGRQFPNYSSELNVNALELEDSALYLCASSFSEWGQGAGQPQHFGDGTRLSIL.